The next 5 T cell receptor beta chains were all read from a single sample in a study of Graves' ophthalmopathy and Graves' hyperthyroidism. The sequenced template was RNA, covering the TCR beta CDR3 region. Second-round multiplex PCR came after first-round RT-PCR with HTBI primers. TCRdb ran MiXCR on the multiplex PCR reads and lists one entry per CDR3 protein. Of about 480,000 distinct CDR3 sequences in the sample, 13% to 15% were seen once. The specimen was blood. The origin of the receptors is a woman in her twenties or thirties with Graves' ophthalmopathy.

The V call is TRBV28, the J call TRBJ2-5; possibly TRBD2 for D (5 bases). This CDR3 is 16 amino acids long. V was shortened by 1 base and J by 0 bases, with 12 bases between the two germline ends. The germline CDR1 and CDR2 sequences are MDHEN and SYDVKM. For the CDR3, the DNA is TGTGCCAGCAGTTTATTTGGAGGAAAGTACCAAGAGACCCAGTACTTC. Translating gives CASSLFGGKYQETQYF.

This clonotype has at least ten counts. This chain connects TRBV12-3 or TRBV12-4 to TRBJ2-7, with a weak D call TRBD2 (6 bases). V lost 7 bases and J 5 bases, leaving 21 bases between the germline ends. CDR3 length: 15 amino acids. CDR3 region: CASNSRGLPGDEQYF. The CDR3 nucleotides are TGTGCCAGCAATTCCCGGGGATTACCGGGGGACGAGCAGTACTTC.

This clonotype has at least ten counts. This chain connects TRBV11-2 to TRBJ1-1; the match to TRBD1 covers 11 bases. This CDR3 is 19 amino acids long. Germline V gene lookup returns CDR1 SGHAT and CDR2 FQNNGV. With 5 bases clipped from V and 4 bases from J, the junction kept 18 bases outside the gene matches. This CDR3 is CASSLLPGTGGITGTEAFF. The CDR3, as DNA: TGTGCCAGCAGCCTCCTCCCCGGGACAGGGGGAATCACGGGCACTGAAGCTTTCTTT.

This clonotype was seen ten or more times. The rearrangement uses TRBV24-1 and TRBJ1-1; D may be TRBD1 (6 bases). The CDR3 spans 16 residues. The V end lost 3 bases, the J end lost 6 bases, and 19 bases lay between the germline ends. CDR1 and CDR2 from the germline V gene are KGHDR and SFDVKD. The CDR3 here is CATSDATGRDDAEAFF. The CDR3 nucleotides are TGTGCCACCAGTGATGCCACAGGGAGGGACGACGCTGAAGCTTTCTTT.

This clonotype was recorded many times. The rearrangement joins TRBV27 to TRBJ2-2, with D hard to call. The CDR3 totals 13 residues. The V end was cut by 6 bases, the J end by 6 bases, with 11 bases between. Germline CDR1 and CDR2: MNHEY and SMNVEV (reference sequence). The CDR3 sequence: CASRWEKAGELFF. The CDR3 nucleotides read TGTGCCAGCAGATGGGAAAAGGCCGGGGAGCTGTTTTTT.